This T cell receptor beta chain was sequenced during a study of blood T cell repertoires in COVID-19. This CDR3 comprises 13 residues. The germline gives CDR1 MNHEY, CDR2 SVGAGI. J was trimmed by 6 bases and V by 8 bases; bases with no gene match: 7. Generated by immunoSEQ multiplex PCR, the TCRdb table keeps only in-frame clones and is missing some. The repertoire holds about 200,000 clones, with approximately 86% as singletons. The origin of this receptor is a woman aged 25 to 39 who had been exposed to COVID-19. Sequenced input: PBMCs or T cells enriched from blood (not recorded which). J is TRBJ2-7 and V is TRBV6-5, with TRBD1 identical over 10 bases. DNA of the CDR3: TGTGCCAGCCGGGACAGGGGATATACCGAGCAGTACTTC. Amino acids: CASRDRGYTEQYF.